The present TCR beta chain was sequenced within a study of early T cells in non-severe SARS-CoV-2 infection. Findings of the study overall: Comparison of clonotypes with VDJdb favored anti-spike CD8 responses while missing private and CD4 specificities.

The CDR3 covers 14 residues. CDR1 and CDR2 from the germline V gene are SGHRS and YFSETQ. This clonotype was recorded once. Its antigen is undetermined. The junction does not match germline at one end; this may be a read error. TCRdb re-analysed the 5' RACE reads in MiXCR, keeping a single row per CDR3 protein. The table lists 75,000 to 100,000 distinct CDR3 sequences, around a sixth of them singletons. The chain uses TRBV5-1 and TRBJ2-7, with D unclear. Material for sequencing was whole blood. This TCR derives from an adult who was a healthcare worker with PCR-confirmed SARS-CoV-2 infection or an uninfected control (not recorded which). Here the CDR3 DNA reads TGCTCCAGCAGCTTGCAGGTCCCCTCCTACGAGCAGTACTTC. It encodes CSSSLQVPSYEQYF.